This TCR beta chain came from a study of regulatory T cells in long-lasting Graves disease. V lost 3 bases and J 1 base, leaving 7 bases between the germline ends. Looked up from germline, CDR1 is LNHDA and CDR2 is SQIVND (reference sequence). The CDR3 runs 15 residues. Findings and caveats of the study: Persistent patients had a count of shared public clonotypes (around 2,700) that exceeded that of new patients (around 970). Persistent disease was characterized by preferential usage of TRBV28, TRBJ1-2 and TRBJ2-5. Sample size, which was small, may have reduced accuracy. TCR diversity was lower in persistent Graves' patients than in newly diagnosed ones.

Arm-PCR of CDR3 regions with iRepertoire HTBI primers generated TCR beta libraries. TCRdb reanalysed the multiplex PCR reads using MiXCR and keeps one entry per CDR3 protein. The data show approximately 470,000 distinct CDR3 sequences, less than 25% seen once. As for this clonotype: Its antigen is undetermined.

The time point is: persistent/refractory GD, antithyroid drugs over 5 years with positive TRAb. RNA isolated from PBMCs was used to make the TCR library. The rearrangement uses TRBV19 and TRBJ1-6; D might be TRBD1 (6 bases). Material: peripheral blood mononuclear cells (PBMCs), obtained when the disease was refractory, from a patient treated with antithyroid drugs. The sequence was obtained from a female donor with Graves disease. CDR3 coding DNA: TGTGCCAGTAGTATGGGGGCGTCCTATAATTCACCCCTCCACTTT. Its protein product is CASSMGASYNSPLHF.